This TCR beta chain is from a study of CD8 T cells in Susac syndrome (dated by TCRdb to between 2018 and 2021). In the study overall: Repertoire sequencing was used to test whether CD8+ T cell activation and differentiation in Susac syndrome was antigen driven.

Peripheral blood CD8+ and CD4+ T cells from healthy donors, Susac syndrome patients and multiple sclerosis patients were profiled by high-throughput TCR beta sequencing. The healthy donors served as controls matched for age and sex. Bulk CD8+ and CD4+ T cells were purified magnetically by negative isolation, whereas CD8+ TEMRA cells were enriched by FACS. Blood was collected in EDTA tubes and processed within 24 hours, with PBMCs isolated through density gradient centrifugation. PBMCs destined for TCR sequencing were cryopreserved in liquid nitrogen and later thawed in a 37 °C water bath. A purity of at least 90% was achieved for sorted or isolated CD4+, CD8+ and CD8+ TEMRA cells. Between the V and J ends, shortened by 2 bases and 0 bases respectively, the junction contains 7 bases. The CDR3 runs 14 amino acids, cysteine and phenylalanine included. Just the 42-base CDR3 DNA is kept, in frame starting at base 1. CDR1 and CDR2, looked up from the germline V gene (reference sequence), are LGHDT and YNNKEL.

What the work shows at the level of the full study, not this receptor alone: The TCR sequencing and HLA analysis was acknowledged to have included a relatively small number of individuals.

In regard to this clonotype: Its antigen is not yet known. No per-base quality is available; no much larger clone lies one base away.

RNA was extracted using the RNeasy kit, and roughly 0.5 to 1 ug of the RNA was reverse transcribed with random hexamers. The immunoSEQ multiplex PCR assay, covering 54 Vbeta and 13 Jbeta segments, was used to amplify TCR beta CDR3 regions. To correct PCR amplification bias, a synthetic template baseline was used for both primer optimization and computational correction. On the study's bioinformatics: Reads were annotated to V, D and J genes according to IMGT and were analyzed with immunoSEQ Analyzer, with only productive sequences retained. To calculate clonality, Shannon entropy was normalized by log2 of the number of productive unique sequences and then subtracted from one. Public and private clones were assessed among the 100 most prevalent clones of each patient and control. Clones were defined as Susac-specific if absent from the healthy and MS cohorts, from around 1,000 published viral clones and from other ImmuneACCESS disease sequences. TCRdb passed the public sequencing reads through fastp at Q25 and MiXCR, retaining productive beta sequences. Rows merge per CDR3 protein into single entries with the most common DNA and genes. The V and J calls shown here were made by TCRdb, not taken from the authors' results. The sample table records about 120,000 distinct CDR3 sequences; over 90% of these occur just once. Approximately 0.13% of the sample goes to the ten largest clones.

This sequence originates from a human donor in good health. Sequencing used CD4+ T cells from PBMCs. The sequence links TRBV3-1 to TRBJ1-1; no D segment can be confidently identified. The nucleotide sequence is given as TGTGCCAGCAGCCAAAAACATATGAACACTGAAGCTTTCTTT. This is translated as CASSQKHMNTEAFF.